This paragraph covers one T cell receptor beta chain sequence. Its antigen remains unknown. This sample was taken from a study of cytomegalovirus exposure and HLA in healthy donors. The study's findings and limits: The study had only CMV serostatus as immune exposure information.

PCR used 60 Vbeta primers and 13 Jbeta primers. TCRdb's copy holds only in-frame clones and misses some; the assay was immunoSEQ multiplex PCR. This sample carries around 120,000 clones, 75% to 85% of them seen once, and the ten largest clones take more than 1.5%. Germline loops: CDR1 LGHNA, CDR2 YNFKEQ. Losses at the gene ends were 0 bases for V and 4 bases for J; bases not matched to a gene: 10. The CDR3 spans 19 residues. This clonotype was sampled from a man in his late teens or twenties in good health and CMV-seronegative. The V and J genes are TRBV4-2 and TRBJ2-3; 13 bases agree with TRBD2. The sample taken for sequencing was PBMCs. CDR3 amino acids: CASSQEYHTSGRGPDTQYF. CDR3 DNA: TGTGCCAGCAGCCAAGAATATCACACTAGCGGGAGGGGCCCAGATACGCAGTATTTT.